Sequencing of this T cell receptor beta chain was carried out in a study of Graves' ophthalmopathy and Graves' hyperthyroidism. Exclusion covered patients with other autoimmune diseases or uncontrolled infections (as well as pregnancy or lactation). In this sample, this clonotype turned up many times. Its antigen is unidentified. The sequenced template was RNA, covering the TCR beta CDR3 region. Following a first-round RT-PCR that used HTBI primers, a second-round multiplex PCR was carried out. MiXCR was run by TCRdb on the multiplex PCR reads, yielding one entry per CDR3 protein. Of 300,000 to 400,000 distinct CDR3 sequences listed, about a sixth were seen once; the top ten hold 2.4%. Study-level points and caveats: Blood shared most expanded thyroid clonotypes above 0.001 frequency.

The sequenced sample was peripheral blood. The source is an adult woman with stable Graves' hyperthyroidism.

In nucleotides, the CDR3 is TGCAGTGCTAGAGAGGAACTAGTTTCCTACGAGCAGTACTTC. It encodes CSAREELVSYEQYF. The chain has TRBV20-1 and TRBJ2-7, with D maybe TRBD2 (5 bases). The CDR3 spans 14 residues. Trimming removed 0 bases at V and 1 base at J, with 10 bases between. Germline V gives CDR1 DFQATT, CDR2 SNEGSKA (reference sequence).